The rows below give T cell receptor beta chains drawn from one sample of a study of siplizumab effects on memory and regulatory T cells. Repertoires were generated with immunoSEQ multiplex PCR, while TCRdb's copy carries only in-frame clones and drops some. Of 100,000 to 110,000 clones in the sample, around 93% were seen once. The sequenced material came from non-Treg CD4+ T cells sorted from blood. The receptor source for this set is a human donor in good health. Each CDR3 is given with its conserved first and last residue. D genes are given only for firm matches. Not all rows give a size; the values are once, few, many and, for expanded clones, a class.

J gene: TRBJ1-2; D gene: TRBD1; V gene: TRBV6-1; CDR3 length: 13; clone size: NA; CDR3 DNA: TGTGCCAGCAGTGACACAGGGGACTATGGCTACACCTTC; CDR3 protein: CASSDTGDYGYTF
J gene: TRBJ2-5; D gene: TRBD1; V gene: TRBV2; CDR3 length: 13; clone size: NA; CDR3 DNA: TGTGCCAGCAGGGGGACAGCCGAAGAGACCCAGTACTTC; CDR3 protein: CASRGTAEETQYF
J gene: TRBJ2-2; D gene: NA; V gene: TRBV6-1; CDR3 length: 13; clone size: NA; CDR3 DNA: TGTGCCAGCAGTGAAGCGAACACCGGGGAGCTGTTTTTT; CDR3 protein: CASSEANTGELFF
J gene: TRBJ1-2; D gene: NA; V gene: TRBV10-3; CDR3 length: 15; clone size: NA; CDR3 DNA: TGTGCCATCAGTGAGTCGAGGCAGGGGAACTATGGCTACACCTTC; CDR3 protein: CAISESRQGNYGYTF
J gene: TRBJ2-7; D gene: TRBD1; V gene: TRBV15; CDR3 length: 14; clone size: NA; CDR3 DNA: TGTGCCACCAGCCTCGGGACAGGGGGTTACGAGCAGTACTTC; CDR3 protein: CATSLGTGGYEQYF
J gene: TRBJ2-7; D gene: TRBD1; V gene: TRBV5-1; CDR3 length: 14; clone size: NA; CDR3 DNA: TGCGCCAGCAGCTTCGGGACAGGGGGGTCCGAGCAGTACTTC; CDR3 protein: CASSFGTGGSEQYF
J gene: TRBJ2-1; D gene: NA; V gene: TRBV7-2; CDR3 length: 11; clone size: NA; CDR3 DNA: TGTGCCAGCAGACTTAATGGACCCAGCTTCTTC; CDR3 protein: CASRLNGPSFF
J gene: TRBJ2-7; D gene: NA; V gene: TRBV25-1; CDR3 length: 13; clone size: NA; CDR3 DNA: TGTGCCAGCAGTGAATTCGGCAGGGCCGAGCAGTACTTC; CDR3 protein: CASSEFGRAEQYF
J gene: TRBJ2-2; D gene: TRBD1; V gene: TRBV25-1; CDR3 length: 18; clone size: few; CDR3 DNA: TGTGCCAGCAGTGGGTCCTCCGGGGACAGGGGGCAAGTCGGGGAGCTGTTTTTT; CDR3 protein: CASSGSSGDRGQVGELFF
J gene: TRBJ2-3; D gene: TRBD2; V gene: TRBV6-5; CDR3 length: 15; clone size: NA; CDR3 DNA: TGTGCCAGCAGTTACAACGGGAGGCGCACAGATACGCAGTATTTT; CDR3 protein: CASSYNGRRTDTQYF
J gene: TRBJ2-7; D gene: NA; V gene: TRBV7-9; CDR3 length: 16; clone size: NA; CDR3 DNA: TGTGCCAGCAGCCCCCGAGGGGGGGTGCACTCCTACGAGCAGTACTTC; CDR3 protein: CASSPRGGVHSYEQYF
J gene: TRBJ2-7; D gene: NA; V gene: TRBV6-1; CDR3 length: 14; clone size: NA; CDR3 DNA: TGTGCCAGCATTTTAGTCCAGGGATCCTACGAGCAGTACTTC; CDR3 protein: CASILVQGSYEQYF
J gene: TRBJ2-1; D gene: NA; V gene: TRBV29-1; CDR3 length: 12; clone size: NA; CDR3 DNA: TGCAGCGCAACTCTAGTCTACAATGAGCAGTTCTTC; CDR3 protein: CSATLVYNEQFF
J gene: TRBJ1-2; D gene: NA; V gene: TRBV27; CDR3 length: 13; clone size: NA; CDR3 DNA: TGTGCCAGCAGCCCCGACGGACCCTATGGCTACACCTTC; CDR3 protein: CASSPDGPYGYTF
J gene: TRBJ1-3; D gene: NA; V gene: TRBV9; CDR3 length: 16; clone size: NA; CDR3 DNA: TGTGCCAGCAGCGTAGTGGGGACTTCCCCTGGAAACACCATATATTTT; CDR3 protein: CASSVVGTSPGNTIYF
J gene: TRBJ2-2; D gene: NA; V gene: TRBV19; CDR3 length: 15; clone size: NA; CDR3 DNA: TGTGCCAGTAGTATCTACACTGCGAACACCGGGGAGCTGTTTTTT; CDR3 protein: CASSIYTANTGELFF
J gene: TRBJ2-1; D gene: NA; V gene: TRBV5-1; CDR3 length: 14; clone size: NA; CDR3 DNA: TGCGCCAGCAGCAGAGGACCAGGGGTTTGGGAGCAGTTCTTC; CDR3 protein: CASSRGPGVWEQFF
J gene: TRBJ1-6; D gene: TRBD1; V gene: TRBV5-1; CDR3 length: 16; clone size: NA; CDR3 DNA: TGCGCCAGCAGCGGGTCGGGACAGGGGAAGAATTCACCCCTCCACTTT; CDR3 protein: CASSGSGQGKNSPLHF
J gene: TRBJ1-4; D gene: TRBD1; V gene: TRBV7-3; CDR3 length: 15; clone size: NA; CDR3 DNA: TGTGCCAGCAGCTTAGACAGGGTCAGCAATGAAAAACTGTTTTTT; CDR3 protein: CASSLDRVSNEKLFF
J gene: TRBJ2-7; D gene: NA; V gene: TRBV6-1; CDR3 length: 13; clone size: NA; CDR3 DNA: TGTGCCAGCAGTGTCGGGAGCAGCTACGAGCAGTACTTC; CDR3 protein: CASSVGSSYEQYF
J gene: TRBJ2-1; D gene: TRBD1; V gene: TRBV28; CDR3 length: 12; clone size: NA; CDR3 DNA: TGTGCCAGCAGTCCGACAGGGCTTGAGCAGTTCTTC; CDR3 protein: CASSPTGLEQFF